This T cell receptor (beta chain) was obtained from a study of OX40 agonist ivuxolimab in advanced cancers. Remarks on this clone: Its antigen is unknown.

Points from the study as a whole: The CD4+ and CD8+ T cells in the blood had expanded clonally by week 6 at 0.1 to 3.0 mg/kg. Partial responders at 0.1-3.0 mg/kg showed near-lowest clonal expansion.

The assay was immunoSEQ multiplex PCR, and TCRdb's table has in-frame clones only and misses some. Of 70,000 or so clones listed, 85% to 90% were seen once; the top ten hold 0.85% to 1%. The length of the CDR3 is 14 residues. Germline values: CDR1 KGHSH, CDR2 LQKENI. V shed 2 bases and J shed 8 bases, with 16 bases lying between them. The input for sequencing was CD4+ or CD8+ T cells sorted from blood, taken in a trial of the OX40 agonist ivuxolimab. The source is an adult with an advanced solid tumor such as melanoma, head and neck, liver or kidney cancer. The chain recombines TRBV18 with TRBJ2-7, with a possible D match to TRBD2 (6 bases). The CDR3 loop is CASSPGDLLYKQYF. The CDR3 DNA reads TGTGCCAGCTCACCAGGGGACTTGCTTTACAAGCAGTACTTC.